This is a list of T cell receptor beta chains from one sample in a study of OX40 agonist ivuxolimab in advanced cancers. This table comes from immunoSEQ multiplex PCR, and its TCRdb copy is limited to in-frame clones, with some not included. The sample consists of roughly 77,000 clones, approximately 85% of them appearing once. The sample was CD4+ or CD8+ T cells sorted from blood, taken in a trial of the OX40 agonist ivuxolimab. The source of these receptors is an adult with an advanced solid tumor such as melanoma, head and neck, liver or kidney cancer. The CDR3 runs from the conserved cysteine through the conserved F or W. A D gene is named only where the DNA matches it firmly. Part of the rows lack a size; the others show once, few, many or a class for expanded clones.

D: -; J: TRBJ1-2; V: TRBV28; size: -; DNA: TGTGCCAGCGGTGGGACGGTAAACTATGGCTACACCTTC; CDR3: CASGGTVNYGYTF
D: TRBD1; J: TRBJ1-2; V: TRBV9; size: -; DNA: TGTGCCAGCAGCGGACAAAGCCGGACAGGGGGCACTGGCTACACCTTC; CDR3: CASSGQSRTGGTGYTF
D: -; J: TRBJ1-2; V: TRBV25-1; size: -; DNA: TGTGCCAGCAGTGCACGAGGATACTATGGCTACACCTTC; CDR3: CASSARGYYGYTF
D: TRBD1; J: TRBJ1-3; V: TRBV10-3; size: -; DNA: TGTGCCAGCGAGACAGGGGGGAGAAACACCATATATTTT; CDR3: CASETGGRNTIYF
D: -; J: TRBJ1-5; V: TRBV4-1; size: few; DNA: TGCGCCAGCAGCCAAGATGGGTGGGGTGGTCAGCCCCAGCATTTT; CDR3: CASSQDGWGGQPQHF
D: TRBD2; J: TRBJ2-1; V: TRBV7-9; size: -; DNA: TGTGCCAGCAGCTCTTTCAAGACTAGCGGGGCGCCGGGCGATGAGCAGTTCTTC; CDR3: CASSSFKTSGAPGDEQFF
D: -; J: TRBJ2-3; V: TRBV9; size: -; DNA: TGTGCCAGCAGCGTAGGCAGGGGTCGGTTAGATACGCAGTATTTT; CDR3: CASSVGRGRLDTQYF
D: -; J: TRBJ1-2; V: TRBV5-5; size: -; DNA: TGTGCCAGCAGCTTGGCTCTAGGTCAAGGGCTCTATGGCTACACCTTC; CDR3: CASSLALGQGLYGYTF
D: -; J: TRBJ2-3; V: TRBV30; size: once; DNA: TGTGCCTGGAAGGCGGGCTATACGCAGTATTTT; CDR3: CAWKAGYTQYF
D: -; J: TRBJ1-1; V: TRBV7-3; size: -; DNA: TGTGCCAGCAGCTTTACCCCAGGGTTGGACACTGAAGCTTTCTTT; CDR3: CASSFTPGLDTEAFF
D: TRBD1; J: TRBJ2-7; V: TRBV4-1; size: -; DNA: TGCGCCAGCAGCCACCCGGACAGGGCGTACAACGAGCAGTACTTC; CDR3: CASSHPDRAYNEQYF
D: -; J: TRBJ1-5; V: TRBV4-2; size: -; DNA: TGTGCCAGCAGCCGAGGCGACAGATGGGATCAGCCCCAGCATTTT; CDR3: CASSRGDRWDQPQHF
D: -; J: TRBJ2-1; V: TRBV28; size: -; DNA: TGTGCCAGCAGTTTAGAGAGGGAGCTAGGTGAGCAGTTCTTC; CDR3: CASSLERELGEQFF
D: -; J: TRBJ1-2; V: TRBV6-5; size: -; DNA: TGTGCCAGCAGCCCCTATCGCGACTATGGCTACACCTTC; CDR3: CASSPYRDYGYTF
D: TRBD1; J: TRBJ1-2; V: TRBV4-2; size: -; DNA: TGTGCCAGCAGCCGGGACAGGGCAATGAGCTATGGCTACACCTTC; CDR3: CASSRDRAMSYGYTF